This TCR beta chain originates from a study of T-cell memory formation after mild COVID-19. Overall study results and limits: A balance of CD4 and CD8 characterized clones contracting day 15 to 85, whereas later expanders leaned CD4+.

Concerning this clonotype: Antigen: not known. The junction does not match germline at one end; this may be a read error.

TCRdb reprocessed the 5' RACE reads via MiXCR and lists one record per CDR3 protein. Among roughly 45,000 distinct CDR3 sequences listed, 27% were seen once. This CDR3 comprises 12 residues. V and J are TRBV12-3 or TRBV12-4 and TRBJ2-1; D might be TRBD1 (6 bases). This sequence originates from a man between 18 and 35 years old who had mild COVID-19 (a few samples of this study predate the infection). Cell type and time point are not known. The sequenced material came from PBMCs or a T cell subset sorted from them (not recorded which). The CDR3 protein is CASSLALGGWVF. CDR3 sequence (DNA): TGTGCCAGCAGTTTAGCGCTAGGGGGTTGGGTCTTC.